These T cell receptor beta chains were read from a single sample in a study of cytomegalovirus exposure and HLA in healthy donors. Libraries were prepared by immunoSEQ multiplex PCR; TCRdb keeps only in-frame clonotypes and omits some of them. The sample gives around 140,000 clones, around 73% of which show up once; about 1.5% is in the top ten. The sequencing sample was made of PBMCs. These receptors came from a woman aged 18-29 years in good health and CMV-seronegative. CDR3s include the opening cysteine and the closing phenylalanine or tryptophan. The D gene is left open where the match is weak. Size is stated for part of the rows, as once, few or many counts, or as a class when the clone is expanded.

CDR3nt: TGCGCCAGCAGCCGTCATGGGCAGGTCCGCTCTGGGGCCAACGTCCTGACTTTC
CDR3aa: CASSRHGQVRSGANVLTF
len: 18
v_gene: TRBV4-1
d_gene: .
j_gene: TRBJ2-6
abundance: .

CDR3nt: TGTGCCAGCAGTTTATACCCTAGCGGGGCCTACAATGAGCAGTTCTTC
CDR3aa: CASSLYPSGAYNEQFF
len: 16
v_gene: TRBV27
d_gene: TRBD2
j_gene: TRBJ2-1
abundance: .

CDR3nt: TGTGCCTGGAATATAGCGGGAACCTACAATGAGCAGTTCTTC
CDR3aa: CAWNIAGTYNEQFF
len: 14
v_gene: TRBV30
d_gene: TRBD2
j_gene: TRBJ2-1
abundance: .

CDR3nt: TGTGCCATCAGTGAGTGGGTCCGGGTTGGTGAGCAGTTCTTC
CDR3aa: CAISEWVRVGEQFF
len: 14
v_gene: TRBV10-3
d_gene: .
j_gene: TRBJ2-1
abundance: .

CDR3nt: TGCGCCAGCAGCCGAATTAGCGGGGGCGGGAATGAGCAGTTCTTC
CDR3aa: CASSRISGGGNEQFF
len: 15
v_gene: TRBV5-1
d_gene: TRBD2
j_gene: TRBJ2-1
abundance: .

CDR3nt: TGTGCCAGCAACAGCGGTTCGGCACCTTACAATGAGCAGTTCTTC
CDR3aa: CASNSGSAPYNEQFF
len: 15
v_gene: TRBV6-1
d_gene: .
j_gene: TRBJ2-1
abundance: few

CDR3nt: TGTGCCAGCAGTTACCGGGGGACAGCTAACTATGGCTACACCTTC
CDR3aa: CASSYRGTANYGYTF
len: 15
v_gene: TRBV6-6
d_gene: TRBD1
j_gene: TRBJ1-2
abundance: .

CDR3nt: TGTGCCAGCAGTGAAGAGGCGGGCGGGGACTACAATGAGCAGTTCTTC
CDR3aa: CASSEEAGGDYNEQFF
len: 16
v_gene: TRBV6-1
d_gene: .
j_gene: TRBJ2-1
abundance: .

CDR3nt: TGTGCCAGCAGATCTGGGACTAGCGGCTACAATGAGCAGTTCTTC
CDR3aa: CASRSGTSGYNEQFF
len: 15
v_gene: TRBV28
d_gene: TRBD2
j_gene: TRBJ2-1
abundance: .

CDR3nt: TGTGCCAGCAGCGTAGCTCCGGACTTCCAAGAGACCCAGTACTTC
CDR3aa: CASSVAPDFQETQYF
len: 15
v_gene: TRBV9
d_gene: .
j_gene: TRBJ2-5
abundance: .

CDR3nt: TGTGCCAGCAGATATACTGGGACTCCTTTTGAGCAGTACTTC
CDR3aa: CASRYTGTPFEQYF
len: 14
v_gene: TRBV28
d_gene: .
j_gene: TRBJ2-7
abundance: few

CDR3nt: TGTGCCAGCAGCTCCCCCCTTGCGCAGGGCAATCAGCCCCAGCATTTT
CDR3aa: CASSSPLAQGNQPQHF
len: 16
v_gene: TRBV2
d_gene: .
j_gene: TRBJ1-5
abundance: .

CDR3nt: TGCGCCAGCAGTGCAGGGGGTACCAACTATGGCTACACCTTC
CDR3aa: CASSAGGTNYGYTF
len: 14
v_gene: TRBV5-1
d_gene: TRBD1
j_gene: TRBJ1-2
abundance: .

CDR3nt: TGTGCCAGCAGTCCAGGGCGAACCTCCTACGAGCAGTACTTC
CDR3aa: CASSPGRTSYEQYF
len: 14
v_gene: TRBV7-2
d_gene: .
j_gene: TRBJ2-7
abundance: .

CDR3nt: TGTGCCAGCAGTCACAATCAGCCCCAGCATTTT
CDR3aa: CASSHNQPQHF
len: 11
v_gene: TRBV6-5
d_gene: .
j_gene: TRBJ1-5
abundance: few

CDR3nt: TGTGCCAGCGTGGCAGGGGGCATTGAGCAGTTCTTC
CDR3aa: CASVAGGIEQFF
len: 12
v_gene: TRBV14
d_gene: TRBD1
j_gene: TRBJ2-1
abundance: .

CDR3nt: TGTGCCAGCAGCTTAGCGCTGGACAAAACTGAAGCTTTCTTT
CDR3aa: CASSLALDKTEAFF
len: 14
v_gene: TRBV7-6
d_gene: .
j_gene: TRBJ1-1
abundance: .

CDR3nt: TGTGCCAGCAGTGGGGACAGCCAGAATGAAAAACTGTTTTTT
CDR3aa: CASSGDSQNEKLFF
len: 14
v_gene: TRBV6-1
d_gene: TRBD1
j_gene: TRBJ1-4
abundance: .

CDR3nt: TGTTCCAGCAGCTTAAGCGGGAGCTCCTACAATGAGCAGTTCTTC
CDR3aa: CSSSLSGSSYNEQFF
len: 15
v_gene: TRBV7-9
d_gene: TRBD2
j_gene: TRBJ2-1
abundance: few

CDR3nt: TGTGCCAGCAGGACAGTAAACCACTATGGCTACACCTTC
CDR3aa: CASRTVNHYGYTF
len: 13
v_gene: TRBV5-8
d_gene: .
j_gene: TRBJ1-2
abundance: .

CDR3nt: TGTGCCAGCAGCTCCCCCTCACGGGTTGAAGGCTACACCTTC
CDR3aa: CASSSPSRVEGYTF
len: 14
v_gene: TRBV7-2
d_gene: .
j_gene: TRBJ1-2
abundance: once

CDR3nt: TGTGCCAGCAGCTTTGTAGGCACAGGGCCCTACTCCTATAATTCACCCCTCCACTTT
CDR3aa: CASSFVGTGPYSYNSPLHF
len: 19
v_gene: TRBV5-6
d_gene: .
j_gene: TRBJ1-6
abundance: .

CDR3nt: TGTGCCAGCAGTCAGATAGCAGAGTACACAGATACGCAGTATTTT
CDR3aa: CASSQIAEYTDTQYF
len: 15
v_gene: TRBV6-5
d_gene: .
j_gene: TRBJ2-3
abundance: .

CDR3nt: TGTGCCATCAGCACCGGGACAGGGGGAAGGAAGAATGAGCAGTTCTTC
CDR3aa: CAISTGTGGRKNEQFF
len: 16
v_gene: TRBV10-3
d_gene: TRBD1
j_gene: TRBJ2-1
abundance: .

CDR3nt: TGCGCCAGCAGCCAAGTCGTCGCTGGCCTAGCGGGGTGGGGGCCCCGCGAGCAGTACTTC
CDR3aa: CASSQVVAGLAGWGPREQYF
len: 20
v_gene: TRBV4-3
d_gene: TRBD2
j_gene: TRBJ2-7
abundance: .

CDR3nt: TGTGCCACCAGCAGAGATAATGAGATTGTCGAGGAAAAACTGTTTTTT
CDR3aa: CATSRDNEIVEEKLFF
len: 16
v_gene: TRBV15
d_gene: .
j_gene: TRBJ1-4
abundance: .